The 32 T cell receptor beta chains below all came from one sample that was sequenced in a study of cytomegalovirus exposure and HLA in healthy donors. Use of 60 Vbeta and 13 Jbeta primers characterized the PCR. TCRdb's table, derived via immunoSEQ multiplex PCR, lists solely in-frame clones and lacks some. The repertoire consists of about 94,000 clones, with 75% to 80% occurring once and the leading ten covering 3.8%. The sample comprised PBMCs. The receptors stem from a woman in her 40s in good health and CMV-seronegative.

The V and J genes are TRBV6-6 and TRBJ2-7, with D perhaps matching TRBD1 (6 bases). Trimming removed 7 bases at V and 4 bases at J, with 14 bases between. CDR1 is MNHNY, CDR2 SVGAGI, per germline (reference sequence). CDR3 length: 13 amino acids. The CDR3: CASTSGTTYEQYF. The CDR3 DNA reads as TGTGCCAGCACCTCCGGGACAACTTACGAGCAGTACTTC.

J is TRBJ1-1 and V is TRBV10-2; D unclear. The V end lost 3 bases, the J end lost 8 bases, and 7 bases lay between the germline ends. In germline, CDR1 is WSHSY, CDR2 SAAADI. The CDR3 is made up of 11 amino acids. The chain's CDR3 is CASSDAGEAFF. DNA for the CDR3: TGCGCCAGCAGTGATGCAGGAGAAGCTTTCTTT.

The genes are TRBV10-3 and TRBJ2-1; 7 positions match TRBD2. There are 15 residues in the CDR3. V shed 7 bases, J shed 0 bases, and the junction held 6 bases outside the gene matches. Germline loops: CDR1 ENHRY, CDR2 SYGVKD. The CDR3 DNA follows: TGTGCCATCAACGGCGGGGGAAGCTCCTACAATGAGCAGTTCTTC. Encoded protein: CAINGGGSSYNEQFF.

The CDR3 protein is CASSGTTDNTEAFF. In DNA, the CDR3 is TGTGCCAGCAGCGGCACCACCGATAACACTGAAGCTTTCTTT. The chain is built from TRBV11-2 and TRBJ1-1; no definite D call. The V end lost 5 bases, the J end lost 2 bases, and 12 bases lay between the germline ends. The CDR3 sequence is 14 residues long. CDR1 SGHAT and CDR2 FQNNGV come from the germline V gene.

The chain joins TRBV7-8 to TRBJ1-2; 9 nucleotides match TRBD1. Germline V gene sequence: CDR1 SGHVS, CDR2 FQNEAQ. The CDR3 is 15 residues long. Trimming took 3 bases from V and 8 from J; bases not matched to a gene: 10. In nucleotides, the CDR3 is TGTGCCAGCAGCTTCCCGGGACAGGGTGGACGAGGCTACACCTTC. Its protein product is CASSFPGQGGRGYTF.

Written as DNA, the CDR3 is TGCGCCAGCAGCTTCCAGTCTAATGAAAAACTGTTTTTT. Protein sequence: CASSFQSNEKLFF. The chain employs TRBV5-1 and TRBJ1-4, with D unresolved. The V end was cut by 2 bases, the J end by 3 bases, with 5 bases between. CDR1 is SGHRS, CDR2 YFSETQ, per germline. The CDR3 totals 13 residues.

In nucleotides, the CDR3 is TGTGCCAGCACCGGGGGGAGCTCCTACAATGAGCAGTTCTTC. As protein: CASTGGSSYNEQFF. The chain employs TRBV5-4 and TRBJ2-1; 7 bases agree with TRBD2. Germline CDR1 reads SGHNT; CDR2 reads YYREEE (reference sequence). The V and J ends lost 6 bases and 0 bases, in that order; junction bases with no gene match: 3. This CDR3 is built from 14 residues.

The V and J genes are TRBV9 and TRBJ1-1, with TRBD1 matching 9 bases. There are 13 residues in the CDR3. Germline-derived CDR1 and CDR2 are SGDLS and YYNGEE. The ends lost 4 bases at V and 6 bases at J; junction bases unmatched: 4. The CDR3 loop is CASSTRQGAEAFF. In DNA, the CDR3 is TGTGCCAGCAGCACCAGACAGGGGGCTGAAGCTTTCTTT.

The chain carries TRBV27 and TRBJ2-1, with D possibly matching TRBD1 (6 bases). The V gene's germline CDR1 is MNHEY and CDR2 SMNVEV (reference sequence). The ends were cut back, 6 bases at V and 0 bases at J, with 15 bases in the middle. This CDR3 region has 16 residues. CDR3 nucleotides: TGTGCCAGCAGAGCAGGGGAGTTTGGCTCCTACAATGAGCAGTTCTTC. It yields the protein CASRAGEFGSYNEQFF.

V usage is TRBV5-4 and J usage is TRBJ2-1; 7 bases line up with TRBD1. Germline CDR1 and CDR2: SGHNT and YYREEE (reference sequence). This CDR3 region has 14 residues. Trimming at V came to 4 bases and at J to 4 bases, leaving 5 bases not matched to a gene. CDR3: CASSQQGSYNEQFF. CDR3 sequence (DNA): TGTGCCAGCAGCCAACAGGGGTCGTACAATGAGCAGTTCTTC.

This clone appeared a few times. The chain joins TRBV5-1 to TRBJ1-1; TRBD1 matches at 7 bases. CDR3 length: 15 amino acids. Germline CDR1 is SGHRS and CDR2 is YFSETQ. After removal of 4 bases from V and 1 base from J, the junction contained 7 bases not matched to a gene. The CDR3 bases are TGCGCCAGCAGCGGAGGGTCAGGGGGGAACACTGAAGCTTTCTTT. Translation gives CASSGGSGGNTEAFF. Full variable domain (rest looked up from reference TRBV5-1 and TRBJ1-1): KAGVTQTPRYLIKTRGQQVTLSCSPISGHRSVSWYQQTPGQGLQFLFEYFSETQRNKGNFPGRFSGRQFSNSRSEMNVSTLELGDSALYLCASSGGSGGNTEAFFGQGTRLTVV.

The chain uses TRBV7-2 and TRBJ1-4, with no clear D. The length of the CDR3 is 12 residues. Germline-derived CDR1 and CDR2 are SGHTA and FQGNSA. V was clipped by 8 bases and J by 7 bases, with 11 bases between them. This chain's CDR3 is CASPGYVEKLFF. The DNA of the CDR3 is TGTGCCAGCCCAGGATACGTTGAAAAACTGTTTTTT.

The rearrangement joins TRBV7-9 to TRBJ2-2; 11 bases fit TRBD1. The junction had 6 bases not matched to a gene; V was cut back by 2 bases and J by 4 bases. This CDR3 comprises 17 residues. Germline loops: CDR1 SEHNR, CDR2 FQNEAQ (reference sequence). This CDR3 reads CASSLHGTGGITGELFF. CDR3 in DNA: TGTGCCAGCAGCTTACACGGGACAGGGGGAATCACCGGGGAGCTGTTTTTT.

The V gene is TRBV5-1, the J gene TRBJ1-3; weak D call: TRBD1 (5 bases). Germline-derived CDR1 and CDR2 are SGHRS and YFSETQ. V dropped 4 bases and J dropped 0 bases, with 8 bases sitting between them. The CDR3 covers 14 residues. The CDR3 reads CASSLGHSGNTIYF. In nucleotides, the CDR3 is TGCGCCAGCAGCCTAGGACACTCTGGAAACACCATATATTTT.

This chain uses TRBV19 with TRBJ2-4, with a weak D call TRBD2 (5 bases). Germline-derived CDR1 and CDR2 are LNHDA and SQIVND (reference sequence). This CDR3 is built from 14 residues. The V gene lost 9 bases and the J gene lost 5 bases, with 17 bases spanning the gap. The CDR3 here is CASSMGVPENIQYF. The CDR3 nucleotides read TGTGCCAGCAGCATGGGAGTTCCCGAAAACATTCAGTACTTC. The full variable domain, completed using reference TRBV19 and TRBJ2-4, is DGGITQSPKYLFRKEGQNVTLSCEQNLNHDAMYWYRQDPGQGLRLIYYSQIVNDFQKGDIAEGYSVSREKKESFPLTVTSAQKNPTAFYLCASSMGVPENIQYFGAGTRLSVL.

The chain joins TRBV6-5 to TRBJ2-3, with 8 bases that match TRBD2. The germline V gene has CDR1 MNHEY and CDR2 SVGAGI. Unmatched junction bases numbered 7, after V lost 0 bases and J lost 5 bases. The CDR3 contains 16 residues. The CDR3 is CASSYSWRGERDTQYF. As DNA, the CDR3 is TGTGCCAGCAGTTACTCGTGGCGGGGGGAACGAGATACGCAGTATTTT.

On this clone itself: At one boundary the junction diverges from the germline segment, which might be a read error. The chain recombines TRBV6-5 with TRBJ1-5; TRBD1 matches at 8 bases. The CDR3 runs to 14 residues. The germline gives CDR1 MNHEY, CDR2 SVGAGI. CDR3 loop: CASSYSTGDQPQNF. DNA for the CDR3: TGTGCCAGCAGTTATTCGACAGGGGATCAGCCCCAGAATTTT.

This clone was detected once. The chain is built from TRBV6-6 and TRBJ2-7, with D hard to call. Looked up from germline, CDR1 is MNHNY and CDR2 is SVGAGI (reference sequence). V shed 7 bases and J shed 3 bases, with 19 bases lying between them. The CDR3 has 15 amino acids. The CDR3 is CASTQEQTSIYEQYF. CDR3 nucleotide sequence: TGTGCCAGCACCCAGGAACAGACCTCAATCTACGAGCAGTACTTC.

J is TRBJ1-5 and V is TRBV19; 9 positions match TRBD1. Losses at the gene ends were 7 bases for V and 0 bases for J; bases not matched to a gene: 7. Germline V gene lookup returns CDR1 LNHDA and CDR2 SQIVND (reference sequence). The CDR3 loop spans 16 amino acids. In DNA, the CDR3 is TGTGCCAGTATCGACGGACAGGGGTATAGCAATCAGCCCCAGCATTTT. Translated, it gives CASIDGQGYSNQPQHF.

The chain recombines TRBV6-1 with TRBJ2-2; 8 bases are a match to TRBD1. The ends lost 3 bases at V and 8 bases at J; junction bases unmatched: 2. The CDR3 consists of 13 residues. Germline assignment: CDR1 MNHNS and CDR2 SASEGT. Here the CDR3 reads CASSEDRVGELFF. The CDR3 DNA reads as TGTGCCAGCAGTGAGGACAGGGTGGGGGAGCTGTTTTTT.

This clone occurred a few times. This chain joins TRBV6-6 and TRBJ1-4; D might be TRBD1 (5 bases). The ends were cut back, 0 bases at V and 6 bases at J, with 11 bases in the middle. Germline V gene sequence: CDR1 MNHNY, CDR2 SVGAGI (reference sequence). This CDR3 region has 15 residues. This chain's CDR3 is CASSYSGWGDEKLFF. CDR3 DNA sequence: TGTGCCAGCAGTTACTCAGGGTGGGGGGATGAAAAACTGTTTTTT.

This clone was counted between two and nine times. Here the CDR3 DNA reads TGTGCCAGCAGTCCAGTCAGGTTTGAAGCTTTCTTT. It translates to CASSPVRFEAFF. The chain carries TRBV2 and TRBJ1-1; D unclear. The length of the CDR3 is 12 residues. Germline values: CDR1 SNHLY, CDR2 FYNNEI. Trimming took off 5 bases at V and 7 bases at J, with 11 bases between the two ends.

The table lists this clone with a few counts. The rearrangement joins TRBV29-1 to TRBJ2-5; TRBD1 matches 8 bases. CDR3 length: 12 amino acids. Germline V lookup: CDR1 SQVTM, CDR2 ANQGSEA. V was clipped by 7 bases and J by 5 bases; unmatched bases: 6. CDR3 coding DNA: TGCAGCGCAGAGACAGGGGTGGAGACCCAGTACTTC. Translation: CSAETGVETQYF.

This chain joins TRBV10-3 and TRBJ1-4, with TRBD1 matching 9 bases. The CDR3 has 17 residues. The germline gives CDR1 ENHRY, CDR2 SYGVKD. V lost 4 bases and J lost 7; bases outside the gene matches: 13. Written as DNA, the CDR3 is TGTGCCATCAGTGCGCGGGACAGGGCGATGGAAGGTGAAAAACTGTTTTTT. Translated: CAISARDRAMEGEKLFF.

The chain uses TRBV7-6 and TRBJ1-5, with D possibly being TRBD1 (5 bases). The ends were cut back, 4 bases at V and 7 bases at J, with 11 bases in the middle. This CDR3 is built from 13 residues. Germline V CDR1 and CDR2: SGHVS, FNYEAQ. The CDR3 DNA sequence: TGTGCCAGCAGCTACCGCCAGGGCCAGCCCCAGCATTTT. The encoded protein is CASSYRQGQPQHF.

The chain carries TRBV19 and TRBJ2-5; a possible D gene is TRBD1 (5 bases). The end of the DNA aligns better with TRBJ2-7, so the J call may be wrong. The CDR3 contains 13 residues. The germline V gene encodes CDR1 LNHDA and CDR2 SQIVND (reference sequence). The CDR3 sequence: CAREPDSPYEQYF. The CDR3 nucleotides read TGTGCCAGGGAACCCGACAGTCCCTACGAGCAGTACTTC.

The chain carries TRBV29-1 and TRBJ2-7; D may be TRBD1 (5 bases). The germline V gene has CDR1 SQVTM and CDR2 ANQGSEA. The CDR3 is 11 residues long. V dropped 4 bases and J dropped 1 base, with 5 bases sitting between them. The CDR3 here is CSVGQSYEQYF. The CDR3 DNA reads as TGCAGCGTTGGACAGTCCTACGAGCAGTACTTC.

This clone has just one count. The gene calls are TRBV11-2 and TRBJ1-1, with unresolved D. Germline values: CDR1 SGHAT, CDR2 FQNNGV. The CDR3 covers 13 residues. Trimming pared 5 bases from V and 5 bases from J, leaving 12 bases between. CDR3 nucleotide sequence: TGTGCCAGCAGCCCTGCCGGGGTTACTGAAGCTTTCTTT. Translating it yields CASSPAGVTEAFF. Filled out from reference TRBV11-2 and TRBJ1-1, the complete variable domain reads EAGVAQSPRYKIIEKRQSVAFWCNPISGHATLYWYQQILGQGPKLLIQFQNNGVVDDSQLPKDRFSAERLKGVDSTLKIQPAKLEDSAVYLCASSPAGVTEAFFGQGTRLTVV.

The rearrangement links TRBV4-3 to TRBJ2-2; TRBD2 matches at 8 bases. V was clipped by 2 bases and J by 6 bases; unmatched bases: 5. The CDR3 is 15 residues long. Germline-derived CDR1 and CDR2 are LGHNA and YSLEER. Here the CDR3 DNA reads TGCGCCAGCAGCCAATTCCCCGGGGGGGCCGGGGAGCTGTTTTTT. The encoded protein is CASSQFPGGAGELFF.

The chain joins TRBV4-2 to TRBJ1-4; TRBD1 matches 10 bases. This CDR3 is 19 amino acids long. V lost 0 bases and J lost 0; bases outside the gene matches: 7. In germline, CDR1 is LGHNA, CDR2 YNFKEQ. CDR3 in amino acids: CASSQDDRGRETTNEKLFF. CDR3 DNA: TGTGCCAGCAGCCAAGACGACAGGGGGCGTGAGACAACTAATGAAAAACTGTTTTTT.

The genes are TRBV5-6 and TRBJ2-1; D is perhaps TRBD1 (5 bases). The length of the CDR3 is 14 residues. Trimming cost V 4 bases and J 7 bases, with 15 bases left between them. Germline-derived CDR1 and CDR2 are SGHDT and YYEEEE. DNA of the CDR3: TGTGCCAGCAGCATCCGACAGCTCCGAAATGAGCAGTTCTTC. As protein: CASSIRQLRNEQFF.

This clone appeared once. The V and J genes are TRBV9 and TRBJ2-1; TRBD2 matches at 7 bases. Germline-derived CDR1 and CDR2 are SGDLS and YYNGEE. The CDR3 has 15 amino acids. J gave up 5 bases and V 4 bases, and 9 bases lay outside the gene matches. The CDR3 DNA reads TGTGCCAGCAGCACTCGAGCGGGACTCGACAATGAGCAGTTCTTC. Amino acids: CASSTRAGLDNEQFF.